Following are 2 T cell receptor beta chains from one sample sequenced in a study of control samples from healthy donors and cancer patients. TCRdb's copy holds only in-frame clones and misses some; the assay was immunoSEQ multiplex PCR. This repertoire shows about 160,000 clones, 90% to 95% found once; its top ten account for 0.68%. Specimen: blood. All receptors come from a woman in her twenties or thirties in good health.

The chain links TRBV7-6 to TRBJ2-7; TRBD1 matches 9 bases. The CDR3 has 16 residues. Germline CDR1 is SGHVS and CDR2 is FNYEAQ. Trimming took 2 bases from V and 3 from J; bases not matched to a gene: 8. CDR3 residues: CASSLYPPDRGYEQYF. CDR3 nucleotide sequence: TGTGCCAGCAGCTTATACCCCCCGGACAGGGGCTACGAGCAGTACTTC. Full variable domain (missing parts from reference TRBV7-6 and TRBJ2-7): GAGVSQSPRYKVTKRGQDVALRCDPISGHVSLYWYRQALGQGPEFLTYFNYEAQQDKSGLPNDRFSAERPEGSISTLTIQRTEQRDSAMYRCASSLYPPDRGYEQYFGPGTRLTVT.

This clone was seen more than once but under ten times. V usage is TRBV6-4 and J usage is TRBJ2-1; no clear D. V was cut by 0 bases and J by 3 bases, with 9 bases left in between. Germline-derived CDR1 and CDR2 are MRHNA and SNTAGT. The CDR3 totals 15 residues. CDR3 loop: CASSDSAVSYNEQFF. In DNA form, the CDR3 reads TGTGCCAGCAGTGACTCGGCTGTGAGCTACAATGAGCAGTTCTTC.